This entry lists 18 T cell receptor beta chains sequenced from one sample in a study of molecular identifiers for immune sequencing clone quantification. TCRdb itself ran the PCR reads through MiXCR, one entry per CDR3 protein. This sample carries about 510,000 distinct CDR3 sequences, 25% of them seen once, and the ten largest clones take under 0.8%. Sequencing used naive CD8+ T cells from blood, with Jurkat cell RNA spiked in. Subset reported: FACS-sorted CD8+CD4-CCR7+CD45RA+ naive T cells. The receptors come from a human donor in good health. Some libraries in this study had Jurkat cell RNA spiked in.

This clonotype was seen only a few times. The V and J genes are TRBV18 and TRBJ2-5; D gene uncertain. The CDR3 has 13 amino acids. Between the trimmed V and J ends, which lost 4 bases and 3 bases, there was a span of 9 bases. CDR1 is KGHSH and CDR2 is LQKENI in the germline V gene. Here the CDR3 reads CASSHIKEETQYF. CDR3 bases: TGTGCCAGCTCACATATTAAGGAAGAGACCCAGTACTTC.

In this sample, this clonotype turned up a few times. This rearrangement joins TRBV29-1 to TRBJ2-1, with TRBD2 matching 9 bases. CDR3 length: 13 amino acids. The V segment lost 6 bases and the J segment 2 bases; nucleotides outside the gene matches: 2. The germline gives CDR1 SQVTM, CDR2 ANQGSEA. CDR3 sequence (DNA): TGCAGCGTCAGGACTAGCGCCTACAATGAGCAGTTCTTC. Its translation is CSVRTSAYNEQFF.

The J gene is TRBJ2-5, the V gene TRBV5-6; 10 bases are shared with TRBD2. The CDR3 runs to 13 residues. Germline CDR1 is SGHDT and CDR2 is YYEEEE. The trim removed 10 bases at V and 1 base at J, leaving 4 bases unmatched. The CDR3 region is CAGGTSVQETQYF. The CDR3 region has the DNA TGTGCCGGCGGGACTAGCGTCCAAGAGACCCAGTACTTC. Combining the CDR3 with reference TRBV5-6 and TRBJ2-5 gives the whole variable domain DAGVTQSPTHLIKTRGQQVTLRCSPKSGHDTVSWYQQALGQGPQFIFQYYEEEERQRGNFPDRFSGHQFPNYSSELNVNALLLGDSALYLCAGGTSVQETQYFGPGTRLLVL.

This clonotype was seen a handful of times. The chain recombines TRBV7-9 with TRBJ2-3, with D possibly TRBD2 on 6 matching bases. The germline gives CDR1 SEHNR, CDR2 FQNEAQ (reference sequence). The CDR3 loop spans 12 amino acids. Trimming took off 5 bases at V and 8 bases at J, with 11 bases between the two ends. The CDR3 is CASSGGEGTQYF. CDR3 in DNA: TGTGCCAGCAGCGGAGGGGAAGGTACGCAGTATTTT.

This clonotype came up many times. The chain joins TRBV5-1 to TRBJ1-2; TRBD1 might be the D (5 bases). The CDR3 is 14 residues long. V was trimmed by 0 bases and J by 13 bases, leaving 19 bases between them. Germline V lookup: CDR1 SGHRS, CDR2 YFSETQ. DNA for the CDR3: TGCGCCAGCAGCTTGGCCGGGGGATCTTTATTCTTCACCTTC. Residues: CASSLAGGSLFFTF. Full variable domain (outside the CDR3, taken from reference TRBV5-1 and TRBJ1-2): KAGVTQTPRYLIKTRGQQVTLSCSPISGHRSVSWYQQTPGQGLQFLFEYFSETQRNKGNFPGRFSGRQFSNSRSEMNVSTLELGDSALYLCASSLAGGSLFFTFGSGTRLTVV.

This clonotype has just a few counts. The chain combines TRBV9 with TRBJ2-4, with 9 positions matching TRBD1. Germline CDR1 reads SGDLS; CDR2 reads YYNGEE. This CDR3 comprises 14 residues. The V gene end was trimmed by 4 bases and the J gene end by 3 bases; junction bases not matched to a gene: 2. The CDR3 loop reads CASSQTGGKNIQYF. For the CDR3, the DNA is TGTGCCAGCAGCCAGACAGGGGGCAAAAACATTCAGTACTTC. The full variable domain, with the rest looked up from reference TRBV9 and TRBJ2-4, is DSGVTQTPKHLITATGQRVTLRCSPRSGDLSVYWYQQSLDQGLQFLIQYYNGEERAKGNILERFSAQQFPDLHSELNLSSLELGDSALYFCASSQTGGKNIQYFGAGTRLSVL.

The genes are TRBV27 and TRBJ2-2; TRBD2 matches 9 bases. The CDR3 runs 18 residues. Per germline, CDR1 MNHEY and CDR2 SMNVEV (reference sequence). V gave up 3 bases and J gave up 2 bases; unmatched junction bases: 10. Here the CDR3 reads CASSFITVAGANTGELFF. CDR3 bases: TGTGCCAGCAGTTTTATAACGGTAGCGGGAGCAAACACCGGGGAGCTGTTTTTT.

Many counts were recorded for this clonotype. The chain joins TRBV6-5 to TRBJ1-1, with 7 nucleotides matching TRBD1. Germline V gene sequence: CDR1 MNHEY, CDR2 SVGAGI. The CDR3 contains 14 residues. V dropped 4 bases and J dropped 7; count of bases not matched to a gene: 9. CDR3: CASSLSRGTDEAFF. In DNA, the CDR3 is TGTGCCAGCAGTTTATCCCGTGGGACAGATGAAGCTTTCTTT.

The chain combines TRBV6-5 with TRBJ1-2, with a tentative D call TRBD1 (6 bases). Trimming cost V 6 bases and J 6 bases, with 20 bases left between them. Germline V gene lookup returns CDR1 MNHEY and CDR2 SVGAGI. The CDR3 consists of 15 residues. DNA for the CDR3: TGTGCCAGCAGATATTTGGGCAGGGGAGGGCATGGCTACACCTTC. This translates into CASRYLGRGGHGYTF.

A remark on this clonotype: A much larger clone lies a single base off, so this may be a read error. The chain links TRBV29-1 to TRBJ2-7; D gene ambiguous. CDR1 and CDR2 (germline): SQVTM, ANQGSEA. The CDR3 extends over 13 amino acids. Trimming shortened V by 4 bases and J by 9 bases, and 19 bases separated the two germline ends. The CDR3 coding sequence is TGCAGCGTTGCCGTGACGGGTGTCGACGGGCAGTACTTC. This sequence encodes CSVAVTGVDGQYF.

DNA for the CDR3: TGTGCCAGCAGTCAACCCGGCGGCACCTACGAGCAGTACTTC. Its protein product is CASSQPGGTYEQYF. The chain uses TRBV7-9 and TRBJ2-7, with D unresolved. Trimming shortened V by 6 bases and J by 2 bases, and 14 bases separated the two germline ends. Germline-derived CDR1 and CDR2 are SEHNR and FQNEAQ (reference sequence). This CDR3 comprises 14 residues. Full variable domain (rest looked up from reference TRBV7-9 and TRBJ2-7): DTGVSQNPRHKITKRGQNVTFRCDPISEHNRLYWYRQTLGQGPEFLTYFQNEAQLEKSRLLSDRFSAERPKGSFSTLEIQRTEQGDSAMYLCASSQPGGTYEQYFGPGTRLTVT.

The rearrangement links TRBV9 to TRBJ1-1, with D possibly being TRBD1 (5 bases). CDR3 size: 14 residues. Germline CDR1 SGDLS, CDR2 YYNGEE. V gave up 6 bases and J gave up 4 bases, with 16 bases separating them. This CDR3 reads CASNGPGRGTEAFF. CDR3 nucleotide sequence: TGTGCCAGCAACGGCCCGGGGCGTGGCACTGAAGCTTTCTTT.

The chain uses TRBV11-2 and TRBJ1-6; no firm D call. The germline CDR1 and CDR2 sequences are SGHAT and FQNNGV. The CDR3 is 13 amino acids. Trimming cost V 0 bases and J 8 bases, with 5 bases left between them. CDR3 region: CASSLENDSPLHF. CDR3 sequence (DNA): TGTGCCAGCAGCTTAGAGAATGATTCACCCCTCCACTTT.

Comments on this clonotype: It may be a read error: a sequence one base away is much more abundant. This rearrangement joins TRBV4-1 to TRBJ2-7, with 8 positions matching TRBD2. Germline V lookup: CDR1 MGHRA, CDR2 YSYEKL. This CDR3 region has 15 residues. The CDR3 spells CASRQERESGYEQYF. CDR3 sequence (DNA): TGCGCCAGCAGACAAGAGCGGGAGAGTGGGTACGAGCAGTACTTC.

Comments on this clonotype: Being one base from a much bigger clone, this may be a read error. The chain is built from TRBV7-9 and TRBJ1-2; 9 bases are shared with TRBD1. V lost 5 bases to trimming and J lost 4 bases; unmatched junction nucleotides: 11. Per the germline V gene, CDR1 is SEHNR and CDR2 is FQNEAQ (reference sequence). CDR3 size: 16 residues. The CDR3 DNA is TGTGCCAGCAGCCAATTTGACAGGGGGGATATCTATGGCTACACCTTC. Its translation: CASSQFDRGDIYGYTF.

In regard to this clonotype: A much larger clone differs by one base, so this may be a read error. The chain combines TRBV9 with TRBJ1-1, with D possibly matching TRBD1 (6 bases). CDR1 and CDR2 (germline): SGDLS, YYNGEE. The length of the CDR3 is 16 residues. CDR3 nucleotides: TGTGCCAGCAGCGTAGATTCAACAGGGCTGAACACTGGAGCTTTCTTT. This sequence encodes CASSVDSTGLNTGAFF.

This clonotype has just a few counts. V and J are TRBV7-9 and TRBJ1-5; possibly TRBD1 for D (5 bases). V lost 7 bases to trimming and J lost 5 bases, with 21 bases between them. This CDR3 comprises 16 residues. CDR1 SEHNR and CDR2 FQNEAQ come from the germline V gene (reference sequence). CDR3 bases: TGTGCCAGCACTACCCCGGGACGCCTCCGTGATCAGCCCCAGCATTTT. Its translation: CASTTPGRLRDQPQHF.

The J gene is TRBJ2-1, the V gene TRBV10-3; D unresolved. Trimming pared 6 bases from V and 0 bases from J, leaving 6 bases between. The germline CDR1 and CDR2 sequences are ENHRY and SYGVKD. The CDR3 is made up of 13 amino acids. The CDR3 protein is CAIRESSYNEQFF. CDR3 DNA: TGTGCCATCAGGGAGAGCTCCTACAATGAGCAGTTCTTC.